The entry that follows covers one TCR beta chain sequence. Its antigen is as yet unknown. Time point denoted: week 35, safety follow-up. Doses of 300 ug of mutant IDH1 20-mer peptide were given with topical imiquimod. The data originate from a study of a mutant IDH1 vaccine in newly diagnosed glioma. Study-level findings and limits: The occurrence of vaccine-induced immune responses was seen in over 90% of patients.

Measured with immunoSEQ multiplex PCR; TCRdb has only the in-frame clones, and not every one. Among roughly 60,000 clones listed, 74% were seen once. The source is a middle-aged man with glioma. The specimen was PBMCs, collected from a glioma patient whose treatment included an IDH1 peptide vaccine.

The CDR3 region has the DNA TGTGCCAGCAGTGAAGGAGACCCTTCCTACAATGAGCAGTTCTTC. It yields the protein CASSEGDPSYNEQFF. This chain joins TRBV6-1 and TRBJ2-1; no definite D call. The CDR3 extends over 15 amino acids. Germline V gene data show CDR1 as MNHNS and CDR2 as SASEGT. Trimming pared 1 base from V and 1 base from J, leaving 8 bases between.